Ten or more counts support the clone carrying this T cell receptor (beta chain). Each cDNA molecule carried a unique molecular identifier. TCRdb independently ran MiXCR on the 5' RACE reads; one entry per CDR3 protein. This sample has tens of thousands of distinct CDR3 sequences, with approximately 5.6% found just once. The data are from a study of early T cells in non-severe SARS-CoV-2 infection. In germline, CDR1 is MNHEY, CDR2 SVGAGI. Trimming cost V 7 bases and J 5 bases; bases outside gene matches: 5. The CDR3 extends over 14 amino acids. The chain has TRBV6-5 and TRBJ1-6, with 7 bases lining up with TRBD1. The origin of this receptor is an adult who was a healthcare worker with PCR-confirmed SARS-CoV-2 infection or an uninfected control (not recorded which). The specimen sequenced was whole blood. The CDR3 reads CASTLGTDNSPLHF. The CDR3 DNA sequence: TGTGCCAGCACCTTGGGGACAGATAATTCACCCCTCCACTTT.